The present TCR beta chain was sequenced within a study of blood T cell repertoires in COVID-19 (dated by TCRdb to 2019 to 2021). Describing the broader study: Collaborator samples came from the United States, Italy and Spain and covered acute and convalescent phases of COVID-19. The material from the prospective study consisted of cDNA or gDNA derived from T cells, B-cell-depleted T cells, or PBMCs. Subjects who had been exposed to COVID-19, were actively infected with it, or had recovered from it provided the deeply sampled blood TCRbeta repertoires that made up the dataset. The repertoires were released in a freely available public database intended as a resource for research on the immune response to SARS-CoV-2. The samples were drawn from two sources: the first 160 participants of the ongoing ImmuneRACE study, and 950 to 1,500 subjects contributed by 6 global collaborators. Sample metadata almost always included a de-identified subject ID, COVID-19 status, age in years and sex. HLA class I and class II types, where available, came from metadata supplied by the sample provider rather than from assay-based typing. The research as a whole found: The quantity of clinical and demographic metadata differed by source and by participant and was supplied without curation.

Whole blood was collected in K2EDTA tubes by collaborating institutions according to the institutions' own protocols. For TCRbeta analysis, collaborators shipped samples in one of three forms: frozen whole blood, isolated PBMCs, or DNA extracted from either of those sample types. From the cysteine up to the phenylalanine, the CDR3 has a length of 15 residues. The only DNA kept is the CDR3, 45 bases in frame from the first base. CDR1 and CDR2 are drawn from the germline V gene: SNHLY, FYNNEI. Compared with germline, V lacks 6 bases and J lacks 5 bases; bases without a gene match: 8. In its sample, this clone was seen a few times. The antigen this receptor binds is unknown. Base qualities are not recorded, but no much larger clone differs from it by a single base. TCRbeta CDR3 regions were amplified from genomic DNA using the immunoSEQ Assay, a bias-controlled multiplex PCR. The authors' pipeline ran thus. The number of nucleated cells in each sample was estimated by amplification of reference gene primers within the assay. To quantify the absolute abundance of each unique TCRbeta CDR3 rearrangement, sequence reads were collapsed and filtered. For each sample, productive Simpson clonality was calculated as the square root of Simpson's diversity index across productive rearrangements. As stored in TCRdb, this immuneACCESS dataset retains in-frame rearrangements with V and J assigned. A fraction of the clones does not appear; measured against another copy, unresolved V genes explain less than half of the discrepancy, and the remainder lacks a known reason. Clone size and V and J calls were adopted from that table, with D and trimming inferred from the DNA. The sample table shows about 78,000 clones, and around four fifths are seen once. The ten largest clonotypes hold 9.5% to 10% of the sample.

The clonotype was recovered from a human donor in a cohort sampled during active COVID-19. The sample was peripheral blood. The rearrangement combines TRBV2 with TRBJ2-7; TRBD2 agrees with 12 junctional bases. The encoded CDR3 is CASRPGLAGSHEQYF. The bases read TGTGCCAGCAGGCCCGGACTAGCGGGGAGCCACGAGCAGTACTTC.